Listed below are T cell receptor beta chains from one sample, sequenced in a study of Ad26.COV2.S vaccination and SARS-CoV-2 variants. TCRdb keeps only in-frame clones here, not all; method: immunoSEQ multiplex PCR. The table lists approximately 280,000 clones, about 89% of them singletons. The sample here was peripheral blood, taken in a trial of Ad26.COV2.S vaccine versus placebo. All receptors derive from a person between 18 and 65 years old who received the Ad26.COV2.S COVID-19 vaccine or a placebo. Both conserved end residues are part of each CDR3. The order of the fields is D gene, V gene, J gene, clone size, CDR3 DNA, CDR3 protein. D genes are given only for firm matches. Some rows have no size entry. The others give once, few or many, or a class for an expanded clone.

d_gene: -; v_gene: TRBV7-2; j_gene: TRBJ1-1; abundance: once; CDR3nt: TGTGCCAGCAGCTTAACGCAGGGTTGGACTGAAGCTTTCTTT; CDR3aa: CASSLTQGWTEAFF
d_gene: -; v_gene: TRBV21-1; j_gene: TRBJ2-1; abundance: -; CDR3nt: TGTGCCAGCATTATCGGAGACAATGAGCAGTTCTTC; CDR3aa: CASIIGDNEQFF
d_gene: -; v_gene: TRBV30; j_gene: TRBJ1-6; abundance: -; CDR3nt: TGTGCCTGGAGTGCAAGGGGAGGGAATTCACCCCTCCACTTT; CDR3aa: CAWSARGGNSPLHF
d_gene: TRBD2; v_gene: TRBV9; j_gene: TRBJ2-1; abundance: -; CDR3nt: TGTGCCAGCAGCCCGGGACTAGCGGGGGGGCTGCATGAGCAGTTCTTC; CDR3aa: CASSPGLAGGLHEQFF
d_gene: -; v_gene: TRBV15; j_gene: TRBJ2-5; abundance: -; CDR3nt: TGTGCCACCAGCAGAACCGTGCTGGGGAGCGAGACCCAGTACTTC; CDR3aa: CATSRTVLGSETQYF
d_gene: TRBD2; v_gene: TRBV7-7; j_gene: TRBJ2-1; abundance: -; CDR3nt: TGTGCTAGCAGCAAGCGACTAGCGGGGGGTTACAATGAGCAGTTCTTC; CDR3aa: CASSKRLAGGYNEQFF
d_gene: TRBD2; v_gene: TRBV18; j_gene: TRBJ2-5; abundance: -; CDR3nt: TGTGCCAGCTCACCCCCTGGGACTAGTGAGACCCAGTACTTC; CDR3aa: CASSPPGTSETQYF
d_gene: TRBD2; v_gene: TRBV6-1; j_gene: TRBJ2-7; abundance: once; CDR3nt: TGTGCCAGCAGTGAAGCGAGTAGCGGGAGCTCCTACGAGCAGTACTTC; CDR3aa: CASSEASSGSSYEQYF
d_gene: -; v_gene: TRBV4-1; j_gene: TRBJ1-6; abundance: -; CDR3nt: TGCGCCAGCAGCCAGGTCCCGGGGGGCGTATTTAATTCACCCCTCCACTTT; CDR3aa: CASSQVPGGVFNSPLHF
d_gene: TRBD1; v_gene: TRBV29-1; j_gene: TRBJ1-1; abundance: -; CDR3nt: TGCAGCTTCGGACAGGGGAAGACTGAAGCTTTCTTT; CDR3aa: CSFGQGKTEAFF
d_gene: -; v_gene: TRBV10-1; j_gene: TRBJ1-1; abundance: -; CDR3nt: TGCGCCAGCAGTGAAATAAGGGCTGGAGCTGAAGCTTTCTTT; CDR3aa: CASSEIRAGAEAFF
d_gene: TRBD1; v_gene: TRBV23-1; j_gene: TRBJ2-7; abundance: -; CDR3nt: TGCGCCAGCAGTCCCAGGGGGTTTCGCAACGAGCAGTACTTC; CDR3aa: CASSPRGFRNEQYF
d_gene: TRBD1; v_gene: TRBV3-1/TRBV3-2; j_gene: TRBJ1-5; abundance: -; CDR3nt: TGTGCCAGCAGCCAAGCCCCGGGACAGGTCAATCAGCCCCAGCATTTT; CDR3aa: CASSQAPGQVNQPQHF
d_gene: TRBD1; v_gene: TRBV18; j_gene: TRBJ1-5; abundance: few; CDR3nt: TGTGCCAGCTCACCGGGGAGGGGGCGTCAGCCCCAGCATTTT; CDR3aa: CASSPGRGRQPQHF
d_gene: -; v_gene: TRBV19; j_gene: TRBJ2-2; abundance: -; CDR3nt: TGTGCCAGTCAGGGGGAGGGTTTGGACGGGGAGCTGTTTTTT; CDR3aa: CASQGEGLDGELFF
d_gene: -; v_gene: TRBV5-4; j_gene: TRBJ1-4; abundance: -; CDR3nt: TGTGCCAGCAGCTTGGATGCAGGGACGAATGAAAAACTGTTTTTT; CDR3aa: CASSLDAGTNEKLFF
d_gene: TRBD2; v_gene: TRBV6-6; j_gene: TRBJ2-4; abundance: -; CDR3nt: TGTGCCAGCAGTCCGGGGGGAGACCTGGGACGGGGAGCCAAAAACATTCAGTACTTC; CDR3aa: CASSPGGDLGRGAKNIQYF
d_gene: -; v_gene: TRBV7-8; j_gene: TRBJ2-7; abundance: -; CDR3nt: TGTGCCAGCAGTTCCAAGGGCCCTGATCGTGAGGACGAGCAGTACTTC; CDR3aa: CASSSKGPDREDEQYF
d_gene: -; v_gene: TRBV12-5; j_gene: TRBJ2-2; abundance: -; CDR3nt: TGTGCTAGTGGTCTACCGAGGACGGCGAACACCGGGGAGCTGTTTTTT; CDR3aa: CASGLPRTANTGELFF
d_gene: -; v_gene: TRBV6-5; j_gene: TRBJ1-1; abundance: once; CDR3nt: TGTGCCAGCAGTTACCGGGTAGGGGAAGCTTTCTTT; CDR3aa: CASSYRVGEAFF
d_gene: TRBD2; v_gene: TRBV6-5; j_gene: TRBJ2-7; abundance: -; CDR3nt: TGTGCCAGCATGGCTAGCGGGGTTAGGTACGAGCAGTACTTC; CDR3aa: CASMASGVRYEQYF
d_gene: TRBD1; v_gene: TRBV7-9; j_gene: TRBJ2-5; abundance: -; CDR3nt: TGTGCCAGCAGCAGCCGGGACAGGGACTTAAGCCCTCAAGAGACCCAGTACTTC; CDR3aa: CASSSRDRDLSPQETQYF
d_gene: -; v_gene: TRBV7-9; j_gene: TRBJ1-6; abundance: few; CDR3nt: TGTGCCAGCAGCTCGCCTGCCCTGGACTCACCCCTCCACTTT; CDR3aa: CASSSPALDSPLHF
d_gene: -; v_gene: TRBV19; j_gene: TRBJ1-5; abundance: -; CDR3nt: TGTGCCAGTAGTATTCGGGGGATGGGCAATCAGCCCCAGCATTTT; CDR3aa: CASSIRGMGNQPQHF
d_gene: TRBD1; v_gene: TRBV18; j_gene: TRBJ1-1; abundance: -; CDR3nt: TGTGCCAGCTCGCGAAACGGGGGACAGGGACTGAACACTGAAGCTTTCTTT; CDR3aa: CASSRNGGQGLNTEAFF
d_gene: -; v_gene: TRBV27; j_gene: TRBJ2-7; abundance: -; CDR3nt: TGTGCCAGCAGTTTAAAGGCGATGCCCTACGAGCAGTACTTC; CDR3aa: CASSLKAMPYEQYF
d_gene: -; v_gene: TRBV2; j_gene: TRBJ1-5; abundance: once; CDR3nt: TGTGCCAGCAGTGTGGCGGGGGGCAATCAGCCCCAGCATTTT; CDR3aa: CASSVAGGNQPQHF
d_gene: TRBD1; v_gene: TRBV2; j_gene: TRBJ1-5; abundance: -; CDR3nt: TGTGCCAGCAGCGAGGACAGGGTGTTGGGAAGGCCCCAGCATTTT; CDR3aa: CASSEDRVLGRPQHF
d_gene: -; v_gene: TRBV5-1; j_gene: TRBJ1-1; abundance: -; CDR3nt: TGCGCCAGCAGCTTACTGGGACCACAAAACACTGAAGCTTTCTTT; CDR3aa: CASSLLGPQNTEAFF
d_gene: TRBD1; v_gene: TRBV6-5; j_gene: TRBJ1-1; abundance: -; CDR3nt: TGTGCCAGCAGATCCGGGACAGGGAGCACTGAAGCTTTCTTT; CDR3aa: CASRSGTGSTEAFF
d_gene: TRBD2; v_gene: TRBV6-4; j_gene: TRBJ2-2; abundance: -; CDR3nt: TGTGCCATCACCGAGTCGGCGGGGGGATTAACCGGGGAGCTGTTTTTT; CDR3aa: CAITESAGGLTGELFF